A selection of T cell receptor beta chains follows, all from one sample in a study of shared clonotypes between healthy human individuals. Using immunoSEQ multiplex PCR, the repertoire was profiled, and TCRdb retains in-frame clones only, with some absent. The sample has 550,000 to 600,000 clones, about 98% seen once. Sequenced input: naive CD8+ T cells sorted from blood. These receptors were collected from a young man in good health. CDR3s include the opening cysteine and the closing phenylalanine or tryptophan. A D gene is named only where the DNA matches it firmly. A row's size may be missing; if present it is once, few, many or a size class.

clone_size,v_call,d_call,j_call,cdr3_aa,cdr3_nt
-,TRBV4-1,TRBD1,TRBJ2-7,CASSQTGNYEQYF,TGCGCCAGCAGCCAGACAGGGAACTACGAGCAGTACTTC
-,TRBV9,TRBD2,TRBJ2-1,CASSATSGYNEQFF,TGTGCCAGCAGCGCGACTAGCGGATACAATGAGCAGTTCTTC
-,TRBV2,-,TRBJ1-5,CASRKRAIISQPQHF,TGTGCCAGCAGAAAAAGGGCAATCATCAGTCAGCCCCAGCATTTT
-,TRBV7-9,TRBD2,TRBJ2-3,CASSPTSGVTDTQYF,TGTGCCAGCAGCCCGACTAGCGGGGTCACAGATACGCAGTATTTT
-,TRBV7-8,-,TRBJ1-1,CASSSREGNTEAFF,TGTGCCAGCAGCTCTAGGGAGGGGAACACTGAAGCTTTCTTT
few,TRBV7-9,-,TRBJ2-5,CASSSQGETQYF,TGTGCCAGCAGCTCCCAGGGGGAGACCCAGTACTTC
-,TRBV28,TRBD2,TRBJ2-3,CASSLLSGTSGNTDTQYF,TGTGCCAGCAGTCTTCTCAGCGGGACTAGCGGAAACACAGATACGCAGTATTTT
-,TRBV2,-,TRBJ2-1,CASTQRDEQFF,TGTGCCAGCACCCAACGGGATGAGCAGTTCTTC
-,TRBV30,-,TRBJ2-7,CAWSPENIFYEQYF,TGTGCCTGGAGTCCCGAGAATATCTTCTACGAGCAGTACTTC
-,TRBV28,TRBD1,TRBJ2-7,CASRGQGTYEQYF,TGTGCCAGCAGGGGACAGGGGACCTACGAGCAGTACTTC
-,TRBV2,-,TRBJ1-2,CASRGGLYGYTF,TGTGCCAGCAGGGGGGGCCTTTATGGCTACACCTTC
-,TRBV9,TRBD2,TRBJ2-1,CASSPLAGGAGFNEQFF,TGTGCCAGCAGCCCCCTAGCGGGAGGCGCCGGGTTCAATGAGCAGTTCTTC
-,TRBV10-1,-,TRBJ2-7,CASSVGTGYEQYF,TGCGCCAGCAGTGTGGGCACAGGCTACGAGCAGTACTTC
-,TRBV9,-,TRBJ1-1,CASSVGQTEAFF,TGTGCCAGCAGCGTAGGGCAGACTGAAGCTTTCTTT
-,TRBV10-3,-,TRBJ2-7,CAISPGGAYEQYF,TGTGCCATCAGCCCCGGGGGAGCCTACGAGCAGTACTTC
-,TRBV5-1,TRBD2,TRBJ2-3,CASSLGTSATDTQYF,TGCGCCAGCAGCTTGGGGACTAGCGCCACAGATACGCAGTATTTT
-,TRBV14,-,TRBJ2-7,CASSQETYEQYF,TGTGCCAGCAGCCAAGAAACCTACGAGCAGTACTTC
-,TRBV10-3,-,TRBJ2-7,CAISAGQLYEQYF,TGTGCCATCAGCGCCGGGCAGCTATACGAGCAGTACTTC
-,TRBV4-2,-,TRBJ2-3,CASSQGTGIPLPHSSTDTQYF,TGTGCCAGCAGCCAGGGCACAGGGATTCCACTCCCGCACTCCTCCACAGATACGCAGTATTTT
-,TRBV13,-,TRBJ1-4,CASSLAPRKREKLFF,TGTGCCAGCAGCTTAGCCCCCCGAAAACGGGAAAAACTGTTTTTT
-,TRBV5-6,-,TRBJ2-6,CASSLDSIPGANVLTF,TGTGCCAGCAGCTTGGACTCTATCCCCGGGGCCAACGTCCTGACTTTC
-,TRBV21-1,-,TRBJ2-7,CASSKNGAKIMRQYF,TGTGCCAGCAGCAAAAATGGGGCTAAGATTATGCGGCAGTACTTC
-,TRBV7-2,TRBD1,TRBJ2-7,CASSWTGEVSYEQYF,TGTGCCAGCAGCTGGACAGGTGAGGTATCCTACGAGCAGTACTTC
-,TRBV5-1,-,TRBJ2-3,CASSLLGFSSTDTQYF,TGCGCCAGCAGCTTGCTGGGATTCTCTAGCACAGATACGCAGTATTTT
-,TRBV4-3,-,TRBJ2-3,CASSQEFRGGGNTQYF,TGCGCCAGCAGCCAAGAGTTCCGGGGAGGCGGGAATACGCAGTATTTT
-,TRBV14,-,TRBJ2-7,CASSHPGTTYEQYF,TGTGCCAGCAGCCACCCCGGGACAACCTACGAGCAGTACTTC
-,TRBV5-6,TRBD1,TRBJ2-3,CASSGRQGANTQYF,TGTGCCAGCAGCGGTCGACAGGGGGCGAATACGCAGTATTTT
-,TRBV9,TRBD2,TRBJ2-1,CASSERLAGVYEQFF,TGTGCCAGCAGCGAAAGACTAGCGGGAGTATATGAGCAGTTCTTC
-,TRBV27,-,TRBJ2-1,CASSPREVDEQFF,TGTGCCAGCAGTCCCAGGGAGGTAGATGAGCAGTTCTTC
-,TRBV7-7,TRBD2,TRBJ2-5,CASSLESSGQETQYF,TGTGCTAGCAGCTTAGAGTCTAGCGGACAAGAGACCCAGTACTTC
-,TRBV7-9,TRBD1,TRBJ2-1,CASSLYRGLYNEQFF,TGTGCCAGCAGCTTATACAGGGGTCTCTACAATGAGCAGTTCTTC
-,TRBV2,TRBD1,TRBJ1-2,CASRNRGPNYGYTF,TGTGCCAGCAGAAACAGGGGGCCTAACTATGGCTACACCTTC